The next 24 T cell receptor beta chains were all read from a single sample in a study of identical twins (dated by TCRdb to about 2016). Library generation was performed with 5' RACE. These reads were obtained on an Illumina HiSeq 2000. Using fastp trimming at Q25 and MiXCR clonotype assembly, TCRdb reanalyzed the public sequencing data and kept in-frame beta chains. Each record represents a unique CDR3 protein, reported with the most common genes and DNA among its rows. The sample table contains around 530,000 distinct CDR3 sequences; only one count was recorded for 12% to 15% of them. The ten biggest clones cover 0.35% to 0.45% of the sample. These data also formed part of another study, on yellow fever vaccine responses in identical twins.

The material sequenced was CD4+ T cells sorted from blood. The receptors originated from a young woman in good health.

This clonotype was observed a handful of times. The chain uses TRBV3-1 and TRBJ2-5, with TRBD2 as a possible D gene (5 bases). V lost 0 bases to trimming and J lost 10 bases, with 15 bases between them. The CDR3 has 14 amino acids. CDR1 LGHDT and CDR2 YNNKEL come from the germline V gene (reference sequence). The CDR3 DNA reads TGTGCCAGCAGCCAAGATCTGGTAGACCGGGGCCAGTACTTC. Amino acid sequence: CASSQDLVDRGQYF.

The CDR3 DNA is TGCGCCAGCAGCTTGGCTTCTTCCAGACGGAGGAGCTCCTACGAGCAGTACTTC. Amino acid sequence: CASSLASSRRRSSYEQYF. The chain uses TRBV5-1 and TRBJ2-7, with D tentatively TRBD2 (5 bases). V was trimmed by 0 bases and J by 0 bases, leaving 19 bases between them. The CDR3 loop spans 18 amino acids. Germline V gives CDR1 SGHRS, CDR2 YFSETQ.

The chain employs TRBV3-1 and TRBJ2-4; tentatively, D is TRBD2 (5 bases). Germline CDR1 is LGHDT and CDR2 is YNNKEL (reference sequence). V was clipped by 0 bases and J by 0 bases, with 18 bases between them. This CDR3 is built from 19 residues. The DNA of the CDR3 is TGTGCCAGCAGCCAAGACGGGAATCAGAGAATCCTAGCCAAAAACATTCAGTACTTC. Translation gives CASSQDGNQRILAKNIQYF.

The chain is built from TRBV12-3 or TRBV12-4 and TRBJ2-7; TRBD1 matches 10 bases. The V and J ends lost 10 bases and 2 bases, in that order; junction bases with no gene match: 23. The length of the CDR3 is 19 residues. The CDR3 here is CAICFDPGQGIGKTYEQYF. CDR3 sequence (DNA): TGTGCCATCTGTTTCGACCCGGGACAGGGGATTGGCAAGACCTACGAGCAGTACTTC.

This chain uses TRBV20-1 with TRBJ2-3; D not resolved. V lost 5 bases and J lost 1, with 10 bases in between. CDR3 length: 13 residues. The V gene's germline CDR1 is DFQATT and CDR2 SNEGSKA (reference sequence). For the CDR3, the DNA is TGCAGTGCTCGGTGGACGGGCACAGATACGCAGTATTTT. This sequence encodes CSARWTGTDTQYF.

The table lists this clonotype with a count of one. The CDR3 reads CASSPSWYTQYF. The CDR3 DNA sequence: TGTGCCAGCAGCCCCAGTTGGTATACGCAGTATTTT. This sequence joins TRBV12-3 or TRBV12-4 and TRBJ2-3; D unresolved. CDR3 length equals 12 residues. Trimming shortened V by 6 bases and J by 7 bases, and 11 bases separated the two germline ends.

Many counts were recorded for this clonotype. CDR3 sequence: CASRGRAYNEQFF. For the CDR3, the DNA is TGTGCCAGCAGAGGGAGGGCCTACAATGAGCAGTTCTTC. J is TRBJ2-1 and V is TRBV28, with 7 nucleotides matching TRBD2. In germline, CDR1 is MDHEN, CDR2 SYDVKM. V lost 6 bases, J lost 2 bases, and 1 base stayed unmatched. This CDR3 has 13 amino acids.

The chain has TRBV29-1 and TRBJ2-3, with 10 bases identical to TRBD2. V was clipped by 4 bases and J by 3 bases; unmatched bases: 4. This CDR3 spans 14 amino acids. The germline V gene has CDR1 SQVTM and CDR2 ANQGSEA. CDR3 sequence: CSVGASGSTDTQYF. CDR3 sequence (DNA): TGCAGCGTTGGGGCTAGCGGGAGTACAGATACGCAGTATTTT.

This CDR3 reads CASSLGDFSTDTQYF. CDR3 coding DNA: TGTGCCAGCAGCTTAGGGGATTTTAGCACAGATACGCAGTATTTT. The V gene is TRBV11-2, the J gene TRBJ2-3, with D hard to call. The CDR3 length is 15 residues. V lost 1 base and J lost 0, with 8 bases in between. Germline V gene lookup returns CDR1 SGHAT and CDR2 FQNNGV.

The V and J genes are TRBV27 and TRBJ2-5; TRBD2 might be the D (6 bases). This CDR3 contains 15 residues. Trimming cost V 1 base and J 5 bases, with 14 bases left between them. Germline V gives CDR1 MNHEY, CDR2 SMNVEV (reference sequence). CDR3 sequence (DNA): TGTGCCAGCAGTTTATTCCCCTGGAGGGTTGAGACCCAGTACTTC. Translated, it gives CASSLFPWRVETQYF.

The gene calls are TRBV28 and TRBJ1-4; perhaps TRBD1 as D (5 bases). The V end was cut by 3 bases, the J end by 8 bases, with 13 bases between. From germline, CDR1 is MDHEN and CDR2 SYDVKM. This CDR3 is built from 14 residues. CDR3 residues: CASSFGIAGEKLFF. The CDR3 DNA is TGTGCCAGCAGTTTCGGGATCGCAGGGGAAAAACTGTTTTTT.

This chain uses TRBV27 with TRBJ2-1; the D gene is possibly TRBD1 (6 bases). Trimming shortened V by 6 bases and J by 10 bases, and 22 bases separated the two germline ends. Germline V lookup: CDR1 MNHEY, CDR2 SMNVEV (reference sequence). The CDR3 spans 15 residues. The CDR3 sequence is CASRKTGQTFGEQFF. As DNA, the CDR3 is TGTGCCAGCAGGAAGACAGGTCAGACATTTGGGGAGCAGTTCTTC.

The V and J genes are TRBV25-1 and TRBJ2-3, with 7 nucleotides matching TRBD1. V lost 5 bases to trimming and J lost 2 bases; unmatched junction nucleotides: 10. The CDR3 length is 16 residues. CDR1 is MGHDK and CDR2 is SYGVNS in the germline V gene. CDR3 bases: TGTGCCAGCAGTCGACCAGACAGGGCCCTCACAGATACGCAGTATTTT. This codes for CASSRPDRALTDTQYF.

CDR3 sequence: CASSEALASETQYF. The CDR3, as DNA: TGTGCCAGCAGCGAGGCACTAGCGTCAGAGACCCAGTACTTC. V is TRBV7-9 and J is TRBJ2-5; 7 bases line up with TRBD2. Germline CDR1 SEHNR, CDR2 FQNEAQ (reference sequence). This CDR3 comprises 14 residues. The trim removed 5 bases at V and 4 bases at J, leaving 7 bases unmatched. The full variable domain, rest sourced from reference TRBV7-9 and TRBJ2-5, is DTGVSQNPRHKITKRGQNVTFRCDPISEHNRLYWYRQTLGQGPEFLTYFQNEAQLEKSRLLSDRFSAERPKGSFSTLEIQRTEQGDSAMYLCASSEALASETQYFGPGTRLLVL.

This clonotype was picked up a small number of times. The gene calls are TRBV27 and TRBJ1-1; D is undetermined. This CDR3 region has 13 residues. Germline CDR1 MNHEY, CDR2 SMNVEV (reference sequence). V shed 3 bases and J shed 3 bases, with 8 bases lying between them. The CDR3 protein is CASSFRADTEAFF. In nucleotides, the CDR3 is TGTGCCAGCAGTTTTCGGGCGGACACTGAAGCTTTCTTT.

The sample holds a few counts of this clonotype. The rearrangement links TRBV20-1 to TRBJ2-3; 7 bases align to TRBD2. V shed 6 bases and J 8 bases; nucleotides not matched to a gene: 14. The CDR3 contains 14 residues. Germline lookup yields CDR1 DFQATT and CDR2 SNEGSKA (reference sequence). CDR3 sequence reads: CSARPGLTESTQYF. Written as DNA, the CDR3 is TGCAGTGCAAGACCGGGACTAACAGAAAGTACGCAGTATTTT.

This clonotype was counted between two and nine times. The genes are TRBV12-3 or TRBV12-4 and TRBJ2-5; D might be TRBD1 (6 bases). Trimming left V 3 bases short and J 1 base short, with 21 bases between. The CDR3 runs 18 residues. In DNA, the CDR3 is TGTGCCAGCAGTTTTTATCTACCCCCGAGGACAGTCCAAGAGACCCAGTACTTC. Translation: CASSFYLPPRTVQETQYF.

This chain joins TRBV19 and TRBJ2-1; D ambiguous. This CDR3 comprises 15 residues. CDR1 is LNHDA and CDR2 is SQIVND in the germline V gene (reference sequence). Trimming stripped 2 bases from V and 2 bases from J, with 10 bases between. This chain's CDR3 is CASSILVSTYNEQFF. The CDR3 DNA reads TGTGCCAGTAGTATATTGGTCTCTACCTACAATGAGCAGTTCTTC.

This clonotype has a handful of counts. J is TRBJ2-2 and V is TRBV25-1, with TRBD1 identical over 7 bases. CDR3 size: 15 residues. The germline V gene encodes CDR1 MGHDK and CDR2 SYGVNS. V lost 3 bases, J lost 1 base, and 2 bases stayed unmatched. CDR3 coding DNA: TGTGCCAGCAGTGAGAGGGGGCGGAACACCGGGGAGCTGTTTTTT. It codes for CASSERGRNTGELFF. The full variable domain, in which reference TRBV25-1 and TRBJ2-2 provide the parts outside the CDR3, is EADIYQTPRYLVIGTGKKITLECSQTMGHDKMYWYQQDPGMELHLIHYSYGVNSTEKGDLSSESTVSRIRTEHFPLTLESARPSHTSQYLCASSERGRNTGELFFGEGSRLTVL.

The rearrangement links TRBV9 to TRBJ2-2; 9 bases map to TRBD2. CDR3 length equals 16 residues. V was pared by 4 bases and J by 5 bases, with 9 bases of the junction left unmatched. Germline CDR1 SGDLS, CDR2 YYNGEE. The CDR3 DNA reads as TGTGCCAGCAGCTTACATAGCGGGAGTACAACCGGGGAGCTGTTTTTT. As protein: CASSLHSGSTTGELFF.

The rearrangement uses TRBV7-9 and TRBJ1-1; D gene ambiguous. The CDR3 is 14 amino acids. V gave up 8 bases and J gave up 3 bases, with 16 bases separating them. Germline CDR1 SEHNR, CDR2 FQNEAQ (reference sequence). In DNA form, the CDR3 reads TGTGCCAGCTCTGGGGTTCTTGGGCACACTGAAGCTTTCTTT. The encoded protein is CASSGVLGHTEAFF.

This clonotype was counted ten times or more. The CDR3 DNA is TGTGCCATCAGTGAGGGGGGGGAGTATTCACCCCTCCACTTT. Translation: CAISEGGEYSPLHF. The J gene is TRBJ1-6, the V gene TRBV10-3; tentative D call: TRBD1 (5 bases). Germline CDR1 ENHRY, CDR2 SYGVKD. V was pared by 2 bases and J by 8 bases, with 10 bases between. CDR3 length: 14 residues.

This clonotype showed up many times. The genes are TRBV12-3 or TRBV12-4 and TRBJ1-1, with unresolved D. The CDR3 contains 13 residues. With 6 bases removed from V and 4 bases from J, the gap between germline ends came to 12 bases. CDR3 DNA sequence: TGTGCCAGCAGCGATTCGGCGACCACTGAAGCTTTCTTT. Residues: CASSDSATTEAFF.

The rearrangement uses TRBV5-1 and TRBJ2-3; 8 bases are a match to TRBD1. The CDR3 consists of 14 residues. CDR1 is SGHRS and CDR2 is YFSETQ in the germline V gene. With 4 bases clipped from V and 4 bases from J, the junction kept 5 bases outside the gene matches. For the CDR3, the DNA is TGCGCCAGCAGCACCGGGACAGGTGCAGATACGCAGTATTTT. Its translation: CASSTGTGADTQYF.